This is a list of T cell receptor beta chains from one sample in a study of cytomegalovirus exposure and HLA in healthy donors. The repertoire was sequenced with immunoSEQ multiplex PCR; TCRdb's copy has only in-frame clones and lacks some. Among 95,000 to 150,000 clones listed, around 79% were seen once. Sequenced input: PBMCs. The receptors here all came from a woman aged 40 to 55 in good health and CMV-seronegative. CDR3s include the opening cysteine and the closing phenylalanine or tryptophan.

j_gene,v_gene,CDR3aa
TRBJ1-2,TRBV27,CASSPLGTGHNYGYTF
TRBJ1-2,TRBV7-2,CASSLFQQGAGSGYTF
TRBJ1-2,TRBV29-1,CSADTGQQRGGYTF
TRBJ2-7,TRBV7-6,CASSPEVSYNYEQYF
TRBJ2-3,TRBV7-2,CASSLMGGGAADTQYF
TRBJ1-2,TRBV7-9,CASSPDRGGINYGYTF
TRBJ2-2,TRBV29-1,CSVGRSGGQTGELFF
.,TRBV5-1,CASSLDSGGLAGSYEQYF
TRBJ2-7,TRBV7-2,CASSPSPSYEQYF
TRBJ2-1,TRBV4-1,CASSQEFTSGRQFF
TRBJ2-7,TRBV5-8,CASSFGGQPYEQYF
TRBJ1-3,TRBV5-4,CASSWTGVAGNTIYF
TRBJ2-5,TRBV18,CASSPPPGAKTGETQYF
TRBJ2-3,TRBV5-1,CASSTGQATGDTQYF
TRBJ2-7,TRBV19,CATGTSGGAEEQYF
TRBJ1-3,TRBV10-3,CAISPGQGLFSGNTIYF
TRBJ2-1,TRBV27,CASSLPPRSGRRYEQFF
TRBJ1-2,TRBV9,CASSGDRGDGYTF
TRBJ2-5,TRBV9,CASSVGTGGAETQYF
TRBJ2-1,TRBV5-1,CASSILVGGVNEQFF
TRBJ1-4,TRBV6-4,CASSATGQRNEKLFF
TRBJ1-2,TRBV18,CASSPSTGDRYGYTF
TRBJ2-1,TRBV19,CASSTLAGGLSPYNEQFF
TRBJ1-3,TRBV28,CASSPGTGLVLTGNTIYF
TRBJ1-6,TRBV2,CASSSRVQGRGGNSPLHF
TRBJ2-1,TRBV7-8,CASSPLWTLGRQGPFF
TRBJ2-5,TRBV18,CASSPPIFRQTQETQYF
TRBJ1-3,TRBV9,CASSVATGQGGYTIYF
TRBJ2-5,TRBV9,CASSALAGPQGTQYF
TRBJ2-1,TRBV2,CASSETGQLAYNEQFF
TRBJ2-5,TRBV5-1,CASSRTSGGRETQYF
TRBJ2-2,TRBV6-6,CASIPGQNTGELFF
TRBJ1-2,TRBV28,CASNGVPDNYGYTF
TRBJ2-7,TRBV7-6,CASSLVPSGESSYEQYF
TRBJ1-1,TRBV6-1,CASNRKMNTEAFF
TRBJ2-2,TRBV11-2,CASSSLAGVYTGELFF
TRBJ2-7,TRBV28,CASRRSSDHSYEQYF
TRBJ1-3,TRBV5-1,CASSLAPGVNTIYF
TRBJ1-3,TRBV7-6,CVSSLSRGAGQGNTIYF
TRBJ2-2,TRBV9,CASSVGAGRGTGELFF
TRBJ1-2,TRBV28,CASSLPTGQSYGYTF
TRBJ2-1,TRBV5-4,CASNPDQRYNEQFF
TRBJ1-1,TRBV5-1,CASSAGTENTEAFF
TRBJ2-2,TRBV7-9,CASSLGPPGELFF